This TCR beta chain was sequenced for a study of T cell responses to AZD1222 COVID-19 vaccine. Study results and limitations: Just a handful of AZD1222 recipients tested seropositive at baseline. White British donors predominated, females outnumbered males, and clonal diversity was possibly underestimated. Repertoire sampling happened only post peak T cell response. Compared with day 0, the breadth and depth of the Spike-specific TCR repertoire rose significantly after two doses of AZD1222.

Some clones are missing from TCRdb's copy, which holds only in-frame ones; the method was immunoSEQ multiplex PCR. The sample comprises about 67,000 clones, 84% of which are singletons, and approximately 21% rests with the top ten. Per germline, CDR1 MDHEN and CDR2 SYDVKM. CDR3 length equals 16 residues. Trimming left V 6 bases short and J 3 bases short, with 18 bases between. Note on this clone: What it binds is not known.

The rearrangement joins TRBV28 to TRBJ2-1, with D perhaps TRBD1 or TRBD2 (5 bases each). This TCR derives from an adult in good health. The source was peripheral blood, collected on day 0 of AZD1222 vaccination. Here the CDR3 DNA reads TGTGCCAGCAGACCCAACGGGGCCGTCTTCTACAATGAGCAGTTCTTC. Amino acids: CASRPNGAVFYNEQFF. The full variable domain, rest sourced from reference TRBV28 and TRBJ2-1, is DVKVTQSSRYLVKRTGEKVFLECVQDMDHENMFWYRQDPGLGLRLIYFSYDVKMKEKGDIPEGYSVSREKKERFSLILESASTNQTSMYLCASRPNGAVFYNEQFFGPGTRLTVL.